A selection of T cell receptor beta chains follows, all from one sample in a study of blood T cell repertoires in COVID-19. Generated by immunoSEQ multiplex PCR, the TCRdb table keeps only in-frame clones and is missing some. The sample lists hundreds of thousands of clones; 83% were seen once. Sequenced material: peripheral blood. These receptors were obtained from a woman in her twenties or thirties with COVID-19, enrolled during active disease. CDR3s include the opening cysteine and the closing phenylalanine or tryptophan. D genes are given only for firm matches. Size values are once, few and many counts, or a class for expanded clones, and some rows have none.

abundance,v_gene,j_gene,d_gene,CDR3nt,CDR3aa
many,TRBV7-6,TRBJ1-3,TRBD1,TGTGCCAGCAGCGACCGGGACAGTGGAAACACCATATATTTT,CASSDRDSGNTIYF
-,TRBV5-1,TRBJ2-5,TRBD1,TGCGCCAGCAGCTTATTGACAGGGGGCGCGGAGACCCAGTACTTC,CASSLLTGGAETQYF
-,TRBV3-1/TRBV3-2,TRBJ2-3,-,TGTGCCAGCAGCCTTAGCGGTCACGGCACAGATACGCAGTATTTT,CASSLSGHGTDTQYF
-,TRBV7-9,TRBJ2-1,-,TGTGCCAGCAGCTTAGAACTAGGGGGTCCTGACAATGAGCAGTTCTTC,CASSLELGGPDNEQFF
-,TRBV9,TRBJ1-6,-,TGTGCCAGCAGCGCAGCAGGGAGGGGTAATTCACCCCTCCACTTT,CASSAAGRGNSPLHF
-,TRBV29-1,TRBJ1-1,-,TGCAGCGTTGGGGACACCACTGAAGCTTTCTTT,CSVGDTTEAFF
-,TRBV5-1,TRBJ2-2,TRBD1,TGCGCCAGCAGCTCGTCCCGGGACAGGGGTGTTAACACCGGGGAGCTGTTTTTT,CASSSSRDRGVNTGELFF
-,TRBV19,TRBJ2-3,TRBD2,TGTGCCAGTCAGCGGGAATTAACAGATACGCAGTATTTT,CASQRELTDTQYF
-,TRBV4-3,TRBJ2-7,-,TGCGCCAGCAGCCAAGGCCAGGGCGCCTACGAGCAGTACTTC,CASSQGQGAYEQYF
few,TRBV5-1,TRBJ1-2,TRBD1,TGCGCCAGCAGCGACACCACAGGGGGCCCAGCGGTGGGCTACACCTTC,CASSDTTGGPAVGYTF
-,TRBV27,TRBJ2-7,TRBD2,TGTGCCAGCGGGCCACTAGCGGGAGATGGGGGCGAGCAGTACTTC,CASGPLAGDGGEQYF
-,TRBV11-2,TRBJ2-1,TRBD1,TGTGCCAGCAGCCAGGTGGGACAGGGACTATACAATGAGCAGTTCTTC,CASSQVGQGLYNEQFF
-,TRBV5-1,TRBJ2-5,TRBD1,TGCGCCAGCAGCCCTTACACCGGGACAGGGAAGGAGACCCAGTACTTC,CASSPYTGTGKETQYF
-,TRBV19,TRBJ1-3,-,TGTGCCAGTAGTATTTCCGGCTCTGGAAACACCATATATTTT,CASSISGSGNTIYF
-,TRBV27,TRBJ2-7,TRBD2,TGTGCCAGCAGTCTCCGAGGGAGGGACGAGCAGTACTTC,CASSLRGRDEQYF
-,TRBV9,TRBJ2-3,-,TGTGCCAGCAGCCTCCCCAGGGCGGGGGCGCAAGATACGCAGTATTTT,CASSLPRAGAQDTQYF
-,TRBV19,TRBJ2-2,TRBD1,TGTGCCAGCTTTGACCCCCGACAGGGGATCACCGGGGAGCTGTTTTTT,CASFDPRQGITGELFF
-,TRBV7-9,TRBJ2-4,-,TGTGCCAGCAGCTTCTCAGAGGTAGCCAAAAACATTCAGTACTTC,CASSFSEVAKNIQYF
-,TRBV4-3,TRBJ2-7,-,TGCGCCAGCAGCCAATTCAGGGCAGCCTACGAGCAGTACTTC,CASSQFRAAYEQYF
-,TRBV5-1,TRBJ2-2,-,TGCGCCAGCAGCTTACGGGGGGCCGGTACCGGGGAGCTGTTTTTT,CASSLRGAGTGELFF
once,TRBV18,TRBJ1-1,-,TGTGCCAGCTCACCAACAACAGTTGAAGCTTTCTTT,CASSPTTVEAFF
-,TRBV6-6,TRBJ2-1,TRBD2,TGTGCCAGCAGTCGGACTAGCGGAGTGGGAAGGTCCTACAATGAGCAGTTCTTC,CASSRTSGVGRSYNEQFF
-,TRBV5-1,TRBJ1-1,-,TGCGCCAGCAGCTTGGACCCGGGGGGAGGGACTGAAGCTTTCTTT,CASSLDPGGGTEAFF
-,TRBV7-2,TRBJ2-7,TRBD2,TGTGCCAGCAGCACGGGACTAGCGGGGGGCTACGAGCAGTACTTC,CASSTGLAGGYEQYF
-,TRBV7-2,TRBJ2-2,TRBD2,TGTGCCAGCAGCTCGGGACTAGCGGGCACCGGGGAGCTGTTTTTT,CASSSGLAGTGELFF